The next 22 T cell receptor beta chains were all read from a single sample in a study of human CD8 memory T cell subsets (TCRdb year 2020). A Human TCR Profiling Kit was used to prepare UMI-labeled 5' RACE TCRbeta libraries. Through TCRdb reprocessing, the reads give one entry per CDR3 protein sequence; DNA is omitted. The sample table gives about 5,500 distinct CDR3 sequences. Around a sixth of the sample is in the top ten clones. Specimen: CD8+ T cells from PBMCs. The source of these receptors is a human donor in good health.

This CDR3 is CASSFSVTDTQYF. The genes are TRBV7-9 and TRBJ2-3. Per the germline V gene, CDR1 is SEHNR and CDR2 is FQNEAQ (reference sequence). The CDR3 contains 13 residues. The full variable domain, completed using reference TRBV7-9 and TRBJ2-3, is DTGVSQNPRHKITKRGQNVTFRCDPISEHNRLYWYRQTLGQGPEFLTYFQNEAQLEKSRLLSDRFSAERPKGSFSTLEIQRTEQGDSAMYLCASSFSVTDTQYFGPGTRLTVL.

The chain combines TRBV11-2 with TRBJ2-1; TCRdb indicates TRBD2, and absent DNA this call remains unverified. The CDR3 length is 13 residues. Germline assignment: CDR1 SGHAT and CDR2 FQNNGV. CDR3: CASRPTSGNEQFF.

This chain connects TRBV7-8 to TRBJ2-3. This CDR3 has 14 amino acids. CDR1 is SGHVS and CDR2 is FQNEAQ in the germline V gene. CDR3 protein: CASSSGLDRDTQYF.

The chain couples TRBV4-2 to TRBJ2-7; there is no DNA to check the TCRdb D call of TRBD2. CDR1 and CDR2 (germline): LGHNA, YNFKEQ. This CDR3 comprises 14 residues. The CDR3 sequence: CASSQERGSYEQYF.

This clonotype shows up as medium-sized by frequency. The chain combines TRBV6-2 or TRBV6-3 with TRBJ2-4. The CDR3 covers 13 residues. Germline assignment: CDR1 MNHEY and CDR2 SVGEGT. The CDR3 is CASSYSPVDIQYF.

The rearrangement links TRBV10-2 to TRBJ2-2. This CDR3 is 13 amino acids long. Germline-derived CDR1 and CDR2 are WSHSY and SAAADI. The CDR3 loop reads CASSEVIPGELFF.

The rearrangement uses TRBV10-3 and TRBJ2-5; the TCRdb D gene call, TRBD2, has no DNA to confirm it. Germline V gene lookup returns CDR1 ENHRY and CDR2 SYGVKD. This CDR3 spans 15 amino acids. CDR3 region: CATNSGGAPQETQYF.

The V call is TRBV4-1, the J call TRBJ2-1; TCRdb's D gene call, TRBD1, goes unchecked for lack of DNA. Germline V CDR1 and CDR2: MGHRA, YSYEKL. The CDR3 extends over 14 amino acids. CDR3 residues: CASSLKGGTDEQFF.

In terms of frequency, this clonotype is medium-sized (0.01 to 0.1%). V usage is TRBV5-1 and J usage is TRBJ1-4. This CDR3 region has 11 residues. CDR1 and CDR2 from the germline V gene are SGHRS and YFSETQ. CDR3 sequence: CASSFEGILFF.

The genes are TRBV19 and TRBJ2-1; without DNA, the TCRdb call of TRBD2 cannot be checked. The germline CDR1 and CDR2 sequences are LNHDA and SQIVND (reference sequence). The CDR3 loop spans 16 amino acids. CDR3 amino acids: CASTPLGLTSYNEQFF.

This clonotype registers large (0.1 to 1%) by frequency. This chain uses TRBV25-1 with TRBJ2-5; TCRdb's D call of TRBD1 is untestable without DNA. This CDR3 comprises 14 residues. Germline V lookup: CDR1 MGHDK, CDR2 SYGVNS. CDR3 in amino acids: CASSGGQYQETQYF.

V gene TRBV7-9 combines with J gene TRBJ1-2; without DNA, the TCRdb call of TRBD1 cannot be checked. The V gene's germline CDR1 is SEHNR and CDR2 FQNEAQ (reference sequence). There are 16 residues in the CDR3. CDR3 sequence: CASSLDRNRGQYGYTF.

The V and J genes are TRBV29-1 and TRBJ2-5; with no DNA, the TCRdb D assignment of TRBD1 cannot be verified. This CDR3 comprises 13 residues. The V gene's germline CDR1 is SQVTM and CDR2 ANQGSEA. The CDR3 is CSVLQGIEETQYF. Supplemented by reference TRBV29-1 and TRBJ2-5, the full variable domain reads SAVISQKPSRDICQRGTSLTIQCQVDSQVTMMFWYRQQPGQSLTLIATANQGSEATYESGFVIDKFPISRPNLTFSTLTVSNMSPEDSSIYLCSVLQGIEETQYFGPGTRLLVL.

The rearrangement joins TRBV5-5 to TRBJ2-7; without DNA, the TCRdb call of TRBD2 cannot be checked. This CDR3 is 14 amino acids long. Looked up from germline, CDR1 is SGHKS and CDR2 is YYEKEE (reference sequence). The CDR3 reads CASSLELAAVGQYF.

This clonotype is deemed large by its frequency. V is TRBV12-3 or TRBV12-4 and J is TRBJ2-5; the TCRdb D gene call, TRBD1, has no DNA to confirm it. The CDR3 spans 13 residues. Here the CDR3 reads CASSPPEGETQYF.

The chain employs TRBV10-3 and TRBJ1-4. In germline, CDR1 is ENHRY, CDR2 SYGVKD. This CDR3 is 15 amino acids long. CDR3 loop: CAISESDGFNEKLFF.

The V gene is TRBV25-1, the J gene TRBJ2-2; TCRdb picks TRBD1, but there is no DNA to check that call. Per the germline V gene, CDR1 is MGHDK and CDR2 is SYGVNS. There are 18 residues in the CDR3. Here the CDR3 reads CASSGAGQGAKDTGELFF.

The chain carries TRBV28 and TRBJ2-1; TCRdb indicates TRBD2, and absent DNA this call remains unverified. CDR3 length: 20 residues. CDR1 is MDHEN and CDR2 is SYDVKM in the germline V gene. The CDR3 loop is CASSFRPRGGRSTSYNEQFF.

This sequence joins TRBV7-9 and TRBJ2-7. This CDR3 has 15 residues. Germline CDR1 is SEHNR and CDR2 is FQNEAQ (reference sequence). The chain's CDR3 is CASSTTDGSSYEQYF.

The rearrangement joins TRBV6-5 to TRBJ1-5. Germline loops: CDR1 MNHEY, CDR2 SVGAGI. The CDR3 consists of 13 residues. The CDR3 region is CASSYRIHQPQHF.

This chain's CDR3 is CASSPRTGGANYGYTF. V usage is TRBV5-1 and J usage is TRBJ1-2; TCRdb reports TRBD1, a call that lacks DNA to check it against. Germline-derived CDR1 and CDR2 are SGHRS and YFSETQ. CDR3 size: 16 residues.

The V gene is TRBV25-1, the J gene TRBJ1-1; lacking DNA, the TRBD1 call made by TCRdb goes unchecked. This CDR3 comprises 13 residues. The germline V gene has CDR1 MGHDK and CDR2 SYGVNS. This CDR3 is CASRGQGMVEAFF.